This entry is about one TCR beta chain. This specimen belongs to a study of control samples from healthy donors and cancer patients. V was clipped by 1 base and J by 3 bases, with 12 bases between them. The germline gives CDR1 SGHTA, CDR2 FQGNSA. The CDR3 runs to 15 residues. Produced via immunoSEQ multiplex PCR; TCRdb's table is partial and in-frame only. Among roughly 160,000 clones, approximately 94% were seen once, and the ten largest hold approximately 14%. Sequencing was carried out using PBMCs. The TCR sequence derives from a man in his 60s with colorectal cancer. J is TRBJ1-1 and V is TRBV7-2; no clear D. CDR3 amino acids: CASSLVISSHTEAFF. In DNA form, the CDR3 reads TGTGCCAGCAGCTTAGTGATTAGTTCTCACACTGAAGCTTTCTTT.